One sample yielded the 7 T cell receptor beta chains listed below, sequenced in a study of T cell repertoires in cytomegalovirus infection. In TCRdb, the reads were re-called with MiXCR into one record per CDR3 protein. This repertoire shows about 570,000 distinct CDR3 sequences, under 45% found once; its top ten account for around 48%. No cognate antigen is known for these TCRs. The specimen was cultured PBMCs, collected from culture after CMV antigen stimulation. Every receptor here comes from a human donor in good health (CMV status not recorded). Some clones in this sample may be carry-over from other donors' samples.

This chain uses TRBV12-3 or TRBV12-4 with TRBJ2-7, with D perhaps being TRBD1 or TRBD2 (5 bases each). Trimming stripped 5 bases from V and 2 bases from J, with 16 bases between. This CDR3 is built from 15 residues. CDR3 nucleotide sequence: TGTGCCAGCAGTCTCTTTGGGGGAGAGACCTACGAGCAGTACTTC. Protein product: CASSLFGGETYEQYF.

This clonotype was recorded only once. A much larger clone differs from this one at a single base, so this may be a read error. The CDR3 spells CASKGGVGAKNFQYF. The CDR3 DNA sequence: TGCGCCAGCAAGGGCGGTGTTGGGGCCAAAAACTTTCAGTACTTC. The chain couples TRBV5-1 to TRBJ2-4, with D perhaps matching TRBD1 (5 bases). CDR1 SGHRS and CDR2 YFSETQ come from the germline V gene. The CDR3 has 15 amino acids.

CDR3 protein: CASSLLGAFYEQYF. DNA for the CDR3: TGTGCCAGCAGTTTACTCGGGGCCTTCTACGAGCAGTACTTC. The chain is built from TRBV28 and TRBJ2-7; D possibly matches TRBD1 or TRBD2 (5 bases each). Germline V gene data show CDR1 as MDHEN and CDR2 as SYDVKM. V was trimmed by 2 bases and J by 3 bases, leaving 11 bases between them. This CDR3 comprises 14 residues.

The genes are TRBV6-5 and TRBJ2-5; possible D gene TRBD1, 5 bases. The germline V and J ends were trimmed by 5 bases and 5 bases, with 15 bases remaining between them. Germline assignment: CDR1 MNHEY and CDR2 SVGAGI. This CDR3 has 14 amino acids. CDR3 nucleotide sequence: TGTGCCAGCAGTCTTAGGGGATGGCGGGAGACCCAGTACTTC. This gives the protein CASSLRGWRETQYF.

In this sample, this clonotype turned up a few times. This chain joins TRBV4-1 and TRBJ1-5; D might be TRBD1 (6 bases). This CDR3 is built from 15 residues. V shed 6 bases and J shed 3 bases, with 15 bases lying between them. Germline lookup yields CDR1 MGHRA and CDR2 YSYEKL. This CDR3 reads CASRGNREINQPQHF. CDR3 DNA sequence: TGCGCCAGCAGGGGGAACAGGGAGATCAATCAGCCCCAGCATTTT.

V usage is TRBV10-3 and J usage is TRBJ1-2, with 8 bases fitting TRBD1. J was trimmed by 5 bases and V by 9 bases; bases with no gene match: 5. CDR3 length equals 12 residues. From germline, CDR1 is ENHRY and CDR2 SYGVKD. The CDR3 DNA is TGTGCCATTGGGGACAGGAGATATGGCTACACCTTC. It codes for CAIGDRRYGYTF.

The genes are TRBV7-2 and TRBJ2-7, with 8 bases matching TRBD1. V lost 5 bases to trimming and J lost 10 bases; unmatched junction nucleotides: 13. The germline CDR1 and CDR2 sequences are SGHTA and FQGNSA. This CDR3 has 14 residues. CDR3 DNA sequence: TGTGCCAGCAGCAGACAGGGGCCCGTCCAACTCCAGTACTTC. Amino acid sequence: CASSRQGPVQLQYF.